This entry lists 13 T cell receptor beta chains sequenced from one sample in a study of blood T cells in healthy people across ages. A second PCR, run for 7 to 11 cycles, used a sample-barcoded 5' primer plus a J-beta primer mix. TCRdb analysed the 5' RACE reads with MiXCR anew, one entry per CDR3 protein. The sample lists some 1.6 million distinct CDR3 sequences, 30% to 40% occurring once. Sequencing was done on a sample of blood. The receptors were sampled from a woman aged 25-40 years in good health.

Notes on this clonotype: A much larger clone differs by one base, so this may be a read error. The V call is TRBV5-5, the J call TRBJ2-1; 9 bases are a match to TRBD1. After removal of 3 bases from V and 3 bases from J, the junction contained 4 bases not matched to a gene. Germline V gene lookup returns CDR1 SGHKS and CDR2 YYEKEE (reference sequence). This CDR3 is 15 amino acids long. CDR3 protein: CASSYGTGLYNEQFF. The CDR3 coding sequence is TGTGCCAGCAGCTACGGGACAGGGCTCTACAATGAGCAGTTCTTC.

This clonotype turned up a few times. The genes are TRBV9 and TRBJ2-2, with D possibly TRBD1 on 6 matching bases. Trimming left V 4 bases short and J 5 bases short, with 12 bases between. The length of the CDR3 is 14 residues. CDR1 and CDR2 from the germline V gene are SGDLS and YYNGEE. CDR3 residues: CASSLVGATGELFF. CDR3 bases: TGTGCCAGCAGCCTAGTGGGGGCAACCGGGGAGCTGTTTTTT.

This clonotype was recorded only once. The junction and the germline gene differ at one end; a read error may be behind it. The V call is TRBV12-3 or TRBV12-4, the J call TRBJ2-1; D may be TRBD1 (5 bases). The length of the CDR3 is 14 residues. CDR3 residues: CASSLSQAYNKQFF. CDR3 bases: TGTGCCAGCAGTTTATCACAGGCGTACAATAAGCAGTTCTTC.

The chain couples TRBV11-2 to TRBJ1-2; D is unresolved. V lost 8 bases, J lost 5 bases, and 15 bases lay in between. CDR3 length: 13 residues. The germline CDR1 and CDR2 sequences are SGHAT and FQNNGV. The CDR3 loop reads CASGLRRVYGYTF. CDR3 in DNA: TGTGCCAGCGGCCTAAGGAGGGTATATGGCTACACCTTC.

The J gene is TRBJ1-4, the V gene TRBV10-3; the match to TRBD1 covers 10 bases. The junction had 7 bases not matched to a gene; V was cut back by 6 bases and J by 3 bases. Germline V gene data show CDR1 as ENHRY and CDR2 as SYGVKD. The CDR3 has 16 residues. CDR3 coding DNA: TGTGCCATCAGCGAAGGACAGGGGGGAGCTAATGAAAAACTGTTTTTT. Translating it yields CAISEGQGGANEKLFF.

This clonotype was seen a handful of times. This may be a read error: a much more frequent sequence differs by one nucleotide. The chain recombines TRBV7-9 with TRBJ1-1; possibly TRBD1 for D (6 bases). CDR3 length: 15 residues. Germline loops: CDR1 SEHNR, CDR2 FQNEAQ (reference sequence). V lost 8 bases to trimming and J lost 1 base, with 17 bases between them. CDR3 in DNA: TGTGCCAGCGGTCCTAGGGGGGATTGGAACACTGAAGCTTTCTTT. This gives the protein CASGPRGDWNTEAFF. Drawing the rest from reference TRBV7-9 and TRBJ1-1, the complete variable domain is DTGVSQNPRHKITKRGQNVTFRCDPISEHNRLYWYRQTLGQGPEFLTYFQNEAQLEKSRLLSDRFSAERPKGSFSTLEIQRTEQGDSAMYLCASGPRGDWNTEAFFGQGTRLTVV.

About this clonotype itself: Sequence at one end of the junction differs from germline and may be a read error. The gene calls are TRBV11-3 and TRBJ2-1, with D perhaps TRBD2 (5 bases). CDR1 is SGHNT, CDR2 YENEEA, per germline. The CDR3 contains 15 residues. The CDR3 here is CASNLDQWTSDEQFF. In DNA form, the CDR3 reads TGTGCCAGCAACTTAGATCAATGGACTTCGGATGAGCAGTTCTTC.

This chain links TRBV6-6 with TRBJ1-1; 7 bases line up with TRBD1. V lost 6 bases, J lost 4 bases, and 14 bases stayed unmatched. The CDR3 spans 16 residues. Germline-derived CDR1 and CDR2 are MNHNY and SVGAGI (reference sequence). The CDR3 protein is CASSFDRVHGGTEAFF. CDR3 in DNA: TGTGCCAGCAGCTTCGACAGGGTCCACGGTGGCACTGAAGCTTTCTTT.

V and J are TRBV14 and TRBJ2-1, with TRBD1 identical over 10 bases. CDR3 size: 17 residues. CDR1 SGHDN and CDR2 FVKESK come from the germline V gene. Trimming removed 4 bases from V and 4 bases from J; junction bases left unmatched: 10. CDR3 residues: CASSRDRGLGIYNEQFF. The CDR3, as DNA: TGTGCCAGCAGCCGGGACAGGGGTTTGGGGATATACAATGAGCAGTTCTTC.

The chain is built from TRBV27 and TRBJ1-1; D not certain. V lost 0 bases, J lost 4 bases, and 9 bases lay in between. CDR1 is MNHEY, CDR2 SMNVEV, per germline (reference sequence). The CDR3 loop spans 14 amino acids. Here the CDR3 DNA reads TGTGCCAGCAGTTTATCCATACTCGGCACTGAAGCTTTCTTT. It encodes CASSLSILGTEAFF.

The V gene is TRBV7-8, the J gene TRBJ2-7; perhaps TRBD2 as D (7 bases). The CDR3 is made up of 15 amino acids. The germline CDR1 and CDR2 sequences are SGHVS and FQNEAQ. V lost 6 bases and J 2 bases, leaving 17 bases between the germline ends. Here the CDR3 DNA reads TGTGCCAGCAGTATGGGGAGGGGGAGAGCCTACGAGCAGTACTTC. Its protein is CASSMGRGRAYEQYF.

The V call is TRBV3-1, the J call TRBJ2-1, with unresolved D. V was shortened by 4 bases and J by 4 bases, with 11 bases between the two germline ends. CDR1 is LGHDT, CDR2 YNNKEL, per germline (reference sequence). The CDR3 consists of 14 residues. CDR3 amino acids: CASSPPGWYNEQFF. The CDR3 DNA follows: TGTGCCAGCAGCCCCCCCGGATGGTACAATGAGCAGTTCTTC.

The chain is built from TRBV5-1 and TRBJ2-3, with 8 bases fitting TRBD1. Germline V gene data show CDR1 as SGHRS and CDR2 as YFSETQ. Trimming at V came to 4 bases and at J to 3 bases, leaving 7 bases not matched to a gene. The CDR3 extends over 15 amino acids. This chain's CDR3 is CASSTGQGLTDTQYF. The DNA of the CDR3 is TGCGCCAGCAGCACCGGACAGGGTTTAACAGATACGCAGTATTTT.